This note documents a single T cell receptor (beta chain) sequence. This record belongs to a study of shared clonotypes between healthy human individuals. Some clones are missing from TCRdb's copy, which holds only in-frame ones; the method was immunoSEQ multiplex PCR. The repertoire holds 2 million to 2.5 million clones, with about nine tenths as singletons. The sample was naive CD4+ T cells from PBMCs. Subset here: CD45RA+ positively selected. The origin of this receptor is a man aged 18 to 30 in good health. Some clones in this sample may be carry-over from other donors' samples.

This CDR3 is CASSLERWDVYGYTF. The CDR3 DNA is TGTGCCAGCAGTTTAGAGCGTTGGGACGTCTATGGCTACACCTTC. The rearrangement links TRBV28 to TRBJ1-2; D possibly corresponds to TRBD1 (5 bases). Trimming left V 2 bases short and J 4 bases short, with 14 bases between. CDR1 MDHEN and CDR2 SYDVKM come from the germline V gene. This CDR3 contains 15 residues.